These T cell receptor beta chains were read from a single sample in a study of tumor-infiltrating lymphocytes in oesophageal squamous cell carcinoma. TCRdb processed the PCR reads anew with MiXCR; each CDR3 protein has one entry. The repertoire consists of 9,500 to 15,000 distinct CDR3 sequences, with around 53% occurring once and the leading ten covering around 40%. The sample comprised esophageal tumor tissue. Every receptor here comes from a female donor with esophageal squamous cell carcinoma. The CDR3 runs from the conserved cysteine through the conserved F or W. The D gene is left open where the match is weak. Part of the rows lack a size; the others show once, few, many or a class for expanded clones.

medium-sized . TRBJ2-7 TRBV7-8 13 TGTGCCAGCAGCTTATCTAGGACCTACGAGCAGTACTTC CASSLSRTYEQYF
. . TRBJ2-7 TRBV7-2 14 TGTGCCAGCAGCTTAGCTAGGGGGAGCTACGAGCAGTACTTC CASSLARGSYEQYF
many TRBD2 TRBJ2-5 TRBV28 15 TGTGCCAGCAGCTCCGGGACTAGCCGGGGAGAGACCCAGTACTTC CASSSGTSRGETQYF
. TRBD1 TRBJ2-1 TRBV7-6 12 TGTGCCAGCAAGGACAGGGGAGAGACCCAGTTCTTC CASKDRGETQFF
. . TRBJ2-5 TRBV7-6 14 TGTGCCAGCAGCCCACAGGTTGGCAGAGAGACCCAGTACTTC CASSPQVGRETQYF
many . TRBJ2-3 TRBV2 15 TGTGCCAGCAGTGAAAGGGACTTACACACAGATACGCAGTATTTT CASSERDLHTDTQYF
. TRBD2 TRBJ2-5 TRBV28 12 TGTGCCAGCACCGGCGGGAGGGAGACCCAGTACTTC CASTGGRETQYF
. . TRBJ2-1 TRBV7-6 13 TGTGCCAGCAGCCCCTTAAGCTCCTACGAGCAGTTCTTC CASSPLSSYEQFF
. . TRBJ2-5 TRBV9 12 TGTGCCAGCAGCGGGGGGGCGGGTCGGCAGTACTTC CASSGGAGRQYF
. TRBD1 TRBJ2-3 TRBV11-2 15 TGTGCCAGCAGCTTAAGGACAGGGGCCCCGGATACGCAGTATTTT CASSLRTGAPDTQYF
. . TRBJ2-5 TRBV7-4 13 TGTGCCAGCAGCTTTGGGATGAATTCACCCCTCCACTTC CASSFGMNSPLHF
many TRBD1 TRBJ1-6 TRBV7-9 15 TGTGCCAGCAGCCCAGGGACAGCCCGCAATTCACCCCTCCACTTT CASSPGTARNSPLHF
few . TRBJ2-1 TRBV7-6 14 TGTGCCAGCAGCTTAGCGGGAAAGGTCAATGAGCAGTTCTTC CASSLAGKVNEQFF
few . TRBJ2-3 TRBV7-3 13 TGTGCCAGCAGCCCCGTGGGGTCAGATACGCAGTATTTT CASSPVGSDTQYF
. . TRBJ2-3 TRBV7-8 14 TGTGCCAGCAGCTTAGCTTCAGATACAGATACGCAGTATTTT CASSLASDTDTQYF
. . TRBJ2-3 TRBV7-2 13 TGTGCCAGCAGCTTAACGGGGCCAGATACGCAGTATTTT CASSLTGPDTQYF
. . TRBJ2-1 TRBV7-3 14 TGTGCCAGCAGCTTGGGGTCCAGATACAATGAGCAGTTCTTC CASSLGSRYNEQFF
. . TRBJ2-5 TRBV7-4 14 TGTGCCAGCAGCATAAGCAGTCCGGGTGAGACCCAGTACTTC CASSISSPGETQYF
. TRBD2 TRBJ2-1 TRBV5-5 15 TGTGCCAGCAGCCCCATTGGGCGGGAGAGGGATGAGCAGTTCTTC CASSPIGRERDEQFF
. . TRBJ1-4 TRBV7-2 13 TGTGCCAGCAGCTTAGGGGTGAATGAAAAACTGTATTTT CASSLGVNEKLYF
few . TRBJ2-5 TRBV7-3 13 TGTGCCAGCAGCTCCTCATTCCAAGAGACCCAGTACTTC CASSSSFQETQYF
few . TRBJ2-3 TRBV27 17 TGTGCCAGCAGTTTATACCCCACGGGATTTGGCACAGATACGCAGTATTTT CASSLYPTGFGTDTQYF
. TRBD2 TRBJ2-3 TRBV7-6 16 TGTGCCAGCAGCGATAGCGGGAGGCCACCTAGGGATACGCAGTATTTT CASSDSGRPPRDTQYF
. . TRBJ1-4 TRBV7-3 16 TGTGCCAGCAGCCCGGGGGAGGGTGCAACTAATGAAAAACTGTTTTTT CASSPGEGATNEKLFF
. . TRBJ1-1 TRBV7-6 13 TGTGCTAGCAGCTTAGGAGAGAACACTGAAGCTTTCTTT CASSLGENTEAFF
. TRBD2 TRBJ2-5 TRBV7-4 16 TGTGCCAGCAGCCCCGACCCGGGACTAGCTCAGGAGACCCAGTACTTC CASSPDPGLAQETQYF
. . TRBJ2-3 TRBV7-8 15 TGTGCCAGCAGCTTAGCTGGAAACGGAGGAAATACGCAGTATTTT CASSLAGNGGNTQYF
many TRBD1 TRBJ1-2 TRBV5-4 15 TGTGCCAGCAGCTTGGAAGGGACAGGACCCTATGGCTACACCTTC CASSLEGTGPYGYTF
many . TRBJ2-7 TRBV6-1 14 TGTGCCAGCAGGCTCACAGGGAACTCCTACGAGCAGTACTTC CASRLTGNSYEQYF
. TRBD1 TRBJ2-3 TRBV7-3 15 TGTGCCAGCAGCCCACGACAGGGAAGCACAGATACGCAGTATTTT CASSPRQGSTDTQYF
few . TRBJ2-4 TRBV7-2 17 TGTGCCAGCAGCAAGTTTAGGCGGGGGCTCGCCAAAAACATTCAGTACTTC CASSKFRRGLAKNIQYF
. . TRBJ2-1 TRBV5-1 12 TGCGCCAGCAGCGCCCCGTACAATGAGCAGTTCTTC CASSAPYNEQFF
. . TRBJ1-1 TRBV7-8 12 TGTGCCAGCAGCTTAGGGGCCAGTGAAGCTTTCTTT CASSLGASEAFF
. . TRBJ1-2 TRBV7-3 14 TGTGCCAGCAGCTTAGAGGGGACTCGTTATGGCTACACCTTC CASSLEGTRYGYTF
. . TRBJ1-1 TRBV10-3 15 TGTGCCATCAGTGAAGGGTTAGGGGGGAACACTGAAGCTTTCTTT CAISEGLGGNTEAFF
. . TRBJ2-7 TRBV7-9 12 TGTGCCAGCAGCTCACTGCGGTACGAGCAGTACTTC CASSSLRYEQYF
. . TRBJ1-2 TRBV27 15 TGTGCCAGCAGTTCCCGATGGGGTCCTAACTATGGCTACACCTTC CASSSRWGPNYGYTF
once TRBD2 TRBJ2-1 TRBV12-3/TRBV12-4 15 TGTGCCAGCAGTTTAGGGACTAGCGACTACAATGAGCAGTTCTTC CASSLGTSDYNEQFF
many . TRBJ2-1 TRBV7-3 13 TGTGCCAGCAGTTCCTCTGGCCTACCACAGCAGTTCTTC CASSSSGLPQQFF
. . TRBJ2-1 TRBV6-5 13 TGTGCCAGCAGTTACACGGGGTCGGGTGAGCAGTTCTTC CASSYTGSGEQFF
. TRBD1 TRBJ1-4 TRBV12-3/TRBV12-4 15 TGTGCCAGCAGAAGGGACAGGGTCTATAATGAAAAACTGTTTTTT CASRRDRVYNEKLFF
. . TRBJ2-1 TRBV6-8 13 TGTGCCAGCAGTGCCATGAGGGGGGCTGAGCAGTTCTTC CASSAMRGAEQFF
many TRBD2 TRBJ2-1 TRBV24-1 14 TGTGCCACCAGTGGTACTAGCGGGTCCAATGAGCAGTTCTTC CATSGTSGSNEQFF
. . TRBJ2-5 TRBV7-2 13 TGTGCCAGCAGTCCTACTCAGACGGAGACCCAGTACTTC CASSPTQTETQYF
. . TRBJ1-2 TRBV6-1 12 TGTGCCAGCAGTAAAACAGACTATGGCTACACCTTC CASSKTDYGYTF
. . TRBJ2-3 TRBV4-2 14 TGTGCCAGCAGCCATGGCAGGGACACAGATACGCAGTATTTT CASSHGRDTDTQYF
. . TRBJ2-7 TRBV11-2 13 TGTGCCAGCAGCTTTGGGGGAGTACACGAGCAGTACTTC CASSFGGVHEQYF
. . TRBJ2-7 TRBV28 14 TGTGCCAGCAGTTTGAGGGGACTTCTTTACGAGCAGTACTTC CASSLRGLLYEQYF
many . TRBJ2-3 TRBV6-1 12 TGTGCCAGCAGTTGGGCGACAGATACGCAGTATTTT CASSWATDTQYF
many . TRBJ2-4 TRBV6-6 14 TGTGCCAGCAGTTACAGGGTGAGGGGTTATGGGCAGTACTTC CASSYRVRGYGQYF
. . TRBJ2-2 TRBV12-3/TRBV12-4 13 TGTGCCAGCAGTTTCAGGGAGACCGGGGAGCTGTTTTTT CASSFRETGELFF
. TRBD1 TRBJ2-5 TRBV12-3/TRBV12-4 16 TGTGCCAGCAGTACTACTCGGGGACAGGGACCCGAGACCCAGTACTTC CASSTTRGQGPETQYF
few . TRBJ2-1 TRBV11-3 13 TGTGCCAGCAGCAAAACAGGACACAATGAGCAGTTCTTC CASSKTGHNEQFF
. TRBD1 TRBJ2-3 TRBV6-8 15 TGTGCCAGCAGTTTGACAGGGGCGAAAACAGATACGCAGTATTTT CASSLTGAKTDTQYF
many TRBD1 TRBJ2-3 TRBV11-3 15 TGTGCCAGCAGCTTACCACGGACAGGGCCAGATACGCAGTATTTT CASSLPRTGPDTQYF
. . TRBJ1-2 TRBV7-2 13 TGTGCCAGCAGCTTGGACAGTGACTATGGCTACACCTTC CASSLDSDYGYTF
few . TRBJ2-1 TRBV7-4 16 TGTGCCAGCAGCTTAGGCAGTAGCGGTCTGGCCAATGAGCAGTTCTTC CASSLGSSGLANEQFF
once TRBD1 TRBJ2-4 TRBV28 14 TGTGCCAGCAGTTCTCAGGGGGCGGGGTACATTCAGTACTTC CASSSQGAGYIQYF